A single sample gave rise to the 27 T cell receptor beta chains below, sequenced in a study of blood T cell repertoires in COVID-19. Profiling relied on immunoSEQ multiplex PCR, and the TCRdb table lists in-frame clones only, not all of them. This sample has some 180,000 clones, with roughly 90% found just once. The material sequenced was peripheral blood. Receptor source: a man aged 45 to 65 with acute or convalescent COVID-19.

In DNA form, the CDR3 reads TGTGCCAGCAGCTTAATCGGTCCCATAACCACCGGGGAGCTGTTTTTT. Amino acids: CASSLIGPITTGELFF. The J gene is TRBJ2-2, the V gene TRBV7-3; no reliable D call. The CDR3 covers 16 residues. Germline lookup yields CDR1 SGHTA and CDR2 FQGTGA. V was clipped by 1 base and J by 4 bases, with 13 bases between them.

This sequence joins TRBV7-2 and TRBJ1-1; possible D gene TRBD1, 5 bases. Per the germline V gene, CDR1 is SGHTA and CDR2 is FQGNSA. There are 15 residues in the CDR3. V was shortened by 4 bases and J by 1 base, with 13 bases between the two germline ends. CDR3 loop: CASSSRAGQNTEAFF. The CDR3 region has the DNA TGTGCCAGCAGCTCTAGAGCCGGACAGAACACTGAAGCTTTCTTT. Using reference TRBV7-2 and TRBJ1-1 for the parts outside the CDR3, the full variable domain is GAGVSQSPSNKVTEKGKDVELRCDPISGHTALYWYRQSLGQGLEFLIYFQGNSAPDKSGLPSDRFSAERTGGSVSTLTIQRTQQEDSAVYLCASSSRAGQNTEAFFGQGTRLTVV.

The chain carries TRBV20-1 and TRBJ2-1; D not certain. Germline assignment: CDR1 DFQATT and CDR2 SNEGSKA (reference sequence). The ends were cut back, 5 bases at V and 4 bases at J, with 6 bases in the middle. The CDR3 loop spans 11 amino acids. The CDR3 DNA is TGCAGTGCTCCGGGTTACAATGAGCAGTTCTTC. Translation gives CSAPGYNEQFF.

This chain joins TRBV28 and TRBJ1-5; the match to TRBD1 covers 8 bases. The CDR3 extends over 16 amino acids. J was trimmed by 0 bases and V by 7 bases; bases with no gene match: 8. CDR1 is MDHEN and CDR2 is SYDVKM in the germline V gene. This CDR3 is CASTPRGTGSNQPQHF. Here the CDR3 DNA reads TGTGCCAGCACCCCTCGAGGGACAGGTAGCAATCAGCCCCAGCATTTT. Combining the CDR3 with reference TRBV28 and TRBJ1-5 gives the whole variable domain DVKVTQSSRYLVKRTGEKVFLECVQDMDHENMFWYRQDPGLGLRLIYFSYDVKMKEKGDIPEGYSVSREKKERFSLILESASTNQTSMYLCASTPRGTGSNQPQHFGDGTRLSIL.

The chain joins TRBV3-1 (or the pseudogene TRBV3-2) to TRBJ2-2; possible D gene TRBD2, 6 bases. This CDR3 is built from 14 residues. V lost 2 bases to trimming and J lost 7 bases, with 11 bases between them. The germline V gene has CDR1 LGHDT and CDR2 YNNKEL (reference sequence). CDR3 DNA: TGTGCCAGCAGCCAATGGGGGGACCACGGGGAGCTGTTTTTT. Residues: CASSQWGDHGELFF.

This chain links TRBV7-2 with TRBJ2-1; TRBD2 matches 9 bases. With V trimmed by 5 bases and J by 1 base, 6 bases remained unmatched. CDR1 is SGHTA, CDR2 FQGNSA, per germline. The CDR3 has 16 amino acids. Here the CDR3 reads CASSTISGGSYNEQFF. The CDR3 coding sequence is TGTGCCAGCAGCACAATAAGCGGGGGGTCCTACAATGAGCAGTTCTTC.

The J gene is TRBJ1-4, the V gene TRBV4-1; 7 bases line up with TRBD1. Germline V lookup: CDR1 MGHRA, CDR2 YSYEKL. The CDR3 is made up of 16 amino acids. Unmatched junction bases numbered 10, after V lost 4 bases and J lost 5 bases. The CDR3 region is CASSRKDDRVNEKLFF. The CDR3 region has the DNA TGCGCCAGCAGCCGCAAGGATGACAGGGTAAATGAAAAACTGTTTTTT.

This chain connects TRBV27 to TRBJ2-2; D uncertain. Per the germline V gene, CDR1 is MNHEY and CDR2 is SMNVEV (reference sequence). The V gene lost 2 bases and the J gene lost 7 bases, with 5 bases spanning the gap. The CDR3 is made up of 12 amino acids. Written as DNA, the CDR3 is TGTGCCAGCAGTTTAGCGATCGGGGAGCTGTTTTTT. It yields the protein CASSLAIGELFF.

The rearrangement links TRBV10-3 to TRBJ1-3; a possible D gene is TRBD1 (6 bases). Germline V CDR1 and CDR2: ENHRY, SYGVKD. The CDR3 is 20 residues long. V lost 3 bases and J 0 bases, leaving 24 bases between the germline ends. CDR3 nucleotides: TGTGCCATCAGTGAACACGGACAAAGCTCAGGGGCATACTCTGGAAACACCATATATTTT. The encoded protein is CAISEHGQSSGAYSGNTIYF.

This sequence joins TRBV28 and TRBJ1-4, with a weak D call TRBD1 (6 bases). The V gene's germline CDR1 is MDHEN and CDR2 SYDVKM. The V gene lost 8 bases and the J gene lost 4 bases, with 14 bases spanning the gap. This CDR3 is built from 14 residues. The CDR3 here is CASYQDRLNEKLFF. The CDR3 DNA sequence: TGTGCCAGCTACCAAGACAGGCTTAATGAAAAACTGTTTTTT.

The gene calls are TRBV5-1 and TRBJ2-4; no reliable D call. Germline CDR1 and CDR2: SGHRS and YFSETQ. The CDR3 sequence is 15 residues long. V shed 3 bases and J shed 0 bases, with 10 bases lying between them. The CDR3 here is CASSSANLAKNIQYF. In nucleotides, the CDR3 is TGCGCCAGCAGCTCTGCAAACTTAGCCAAAAACATTCAGTACTTC.

V and J are TRBV29-1 and TRBJ2-4; 7 bases fit TRBD1. Germline V gene sequence: CDR1 SQVTM, CDR2 ANQGSEA. Trimming removed 4 bases from V and 8 bases from J; junction bases left unmatched: 2. The CDR3 length is 11 residues. The CDR3 bases are TGCAGCGTTGGACAGGGTGACATTCAGTACTTC. This translates into CSVGQGDIQYF.

This chain links TRBV4-1 with TRBJ1-6; D is possibly TRBD1 (5 bases). V dropped 1 base and J dropped 9 bases, with 10 bases sitting between them. Per the germline V gene, CDR1 is MGHRA and CDR2 is YSYEKL. CDR3 length: 14 amino acids. The CDR3, as DNA: TGCGCCAGCAGCCAAGGGGGGGAAGGTTCACCCCTCCACTTT. Protein product: CASSQGGEGSPLHF.

This clone was seen once. The V gene is TRBV5-1, the J gene TRBJ2-7, with 10 bases lining up with TRBD1. The J segment lost 5 bases and the V segment lost 6 bases, leaving 8 bases of the junction unmatched. CDR1 and CDR2 (germline): SGHRS, YFSETQ. This CDR3 region has 14 residues. CDR3 region: CASTSGTGAHEQYF. The CDR3 region has the DNA TGCGCCAGCACCTCTGGGACAGGGGCACACGAGCAGTACTTC.

The gene calls are TRBV5-4 and TRBJ1-6, with 8 bases that match TRBD1. CDR3 size: 13 residues. Trimming cost V 3 bases and J 14 bases; bases outside gene matches: 7. Per germline, CDR1 SGHNT and CDR2 YYREEE (reference sequence). The CDR3: CASSSTRTGSLHF. The CDR3 DNA sequence: TGTGCCAGCAGCTCCACCCGGACAGGGTCCCTCCACTTT.

This rearrangement joins TRBV5-4 to TRBJ2-7; TRBD1 aligns across 11 bases. The CDR3 covers 14 residues. Trimming removed 4 bases from V and 6 bases from J; junction bases left unmatched: 6. Germline V gene sequence: CDR1 SGHNT, CDR2 YYREEE (reference sequence). The CDR3 nucleotides are TGTGCCAGCAGCCACGGACAGGGGGCACCCGAGCAGTACTTC. Translated, it gives CASSHGQGAPEQYF. Combining the CDR3 with reference TRBV5-4 and TRBJ2-7 gives the whole variable domain ETGVTQSPTHLIKTRGQQVTLRCSSQSGHNTVSWYQQALGQGPQFIFQYYREEENGRGNFPPRFSGLQFPNYSSELNVNALELDDSALYLCASSHGQGAPEQYFGPGTRLTVT.

This clone was found once. The V gene is TRBV29-1, the J gene TRBJ2-1, with D perhaps matching TRBD2 (6 bases). V gave up 5 bases and J gave up 2 bases, with 10 bases separating them. CDR1 SQVTM and CDR2 ANQGSEA come from the germline V gene. There are 13 residues in the CDR3. The CDR3 spells CSVLAETYNEQFF. The CDR3 DNA is TGCAGCGTTTTAGCGGAAACCTACAATGAGCAGTTCTTC.

The chain links TRBV19 to TRBJ1-2; 7 positions match TRBD1. After removal of 5 bases from V and 4 bases from J, the junction contained 4 bases not matched to a gene. The CDR3 sequence is 13 residues long. Germline CDR1 and CDR2: LNHDA and SQIVND (reference sequence). The CDR3 region has the DNA TGTGCCAGTAGTCGAGGGGGCCTCTATGGCTACACCTTC. Translation gives CASSRGGLYGYTF.

The rearrangement links TRBV5-1 to TRBJ1-2, with TRBD1 identical over 9 bases. CDR1 is SGHRS and CDR2 is YFSETQ in the germline V gene. Trimming at V came to 4 bases and at J to 3 bases, leaving 7 bases not matched to a gene. The CDR3 length is 15 residues. CDR3 in amino acids: CASSTWTGEYYGYTF. DNA for the CDR3: TGCGCCAGCAGCACCTGGACAGGGGAGTACTATGGCTACACCTTC.

The CDR3 nucleotides read TGTGCCAGCAGCTCGCGGGAACTAGCGGGGGTGAGCTCCTACAATGAGCAGTTCTTC. Its translation: CASSSRELAGVSSYNEQFF. The J gene is TRBJ2-1, the V gene TRBV3-1 (or the pseudogene TRBV3-2); 11 nucleotides align to TRBD2. The CDR3 is 19 amino acids. Germline CDR1 LGHDT, CDR2 YNNKEL (reference sequence). With V trimmed by 5 bases and J by 0 bases, 12 bases remained unmatched.

The chain couples TRBV11-2 to TRBJ2-5; unclear D gene. Germline lookup yields CDR1 SGHAT and CDR2 FQNNGV. This CDR3 has 15 residues. V dropped 3 bases and J dropped 1 base, with 12 bases sitting between them. CDR3 coding DNA: TGTGCCAGCAGCTTGGGCCCTACGCCCCAAGAGACCCAGTACTTC. This encodes CASSLGPTPQETQYF.

V usage is TRBV27 and J usage is TRBJ1-5; D unresolved. The CDR3 totals 15 residues. Germline V gene lookup returns CDR1 MNHEY and CDR2 SMNVEV (reference sequence). V was trimmed by 6 bases and J by 0 bases, leaving 12 bases between them. The DNA for the CDR3 is TGTGCCAGCAGCCTGGGGAGTAATAGCAATCAGCCCCAGCATTTT. This gives the protein CASSLGSNSNQPQHF.

The chain has TRBV6-2 or TRBV6-3 and TRBJ2-3, with 8 bases matching TRBD1. Per the germline V gene, CDR1 is MNHEY and CDR2 is SVGEGT. J was trimmed by 3 bases and V by 6 bases; bases with no gene match: 11. This CDR3 spans 16 amino acids. In DNA, the CDR3 is TGTGCCAGCAGCAGAGGACAGGGCACGAGGACAGATACGCAGTATTTT. Its translation is CASSRGQGTRTDTQYF.

The J gene is TRBJ2-1, the V gene TRBV7-9; D not certain. V lost 3 bases and J lost 5, with 14 bases in between. Germline V gives CDR1 SEHNR, CDR2 FQNEAQ (reference sequence). This CDR3 spans 15 amino acids. CDR3 sequence reads: CASSFGLVVDNEQFF. The CDR3 nucleotides are TGTGCCAGCAGCTTTGGTCTAGTGGTCGACAATGAGCAGTTCTTC.

The V and J genes are TRBV27 and TRBJ2-5; 7 positions agree with TRBD2. J gave up 4 bases and V 5 bases, and 10 bases lay outside the gene matches. The CDR3 consists of 15 residues. Germline CDR1 MNHEY, CDR2 SMNVEV (reference sequence). Here the CDR3 DNA reads TGTGCCAGCAGTACATCAGCGGGGTTTGGAGAGACCCAGTACTTC. It is translated as CASSTSAGFGETQYF.

This rearrangement joins TRBV18 to TRBJ1-5; no clear D. Looked up from germline, CDR1 is KGHSH and CDR2 is LQKENI. CDR3 length equals 13 residues. V gave up 3 bases and J gave up 5 bases, with 8 bases separating them. Here the CDR3 DNA reads TGTGCCAGCTCACCCGGGGTTGATCAGCCCCAGCATTTT. Amino acids: CASSPGVDQPQHF.

This chain connects TRBV27 to TRBJ1-3, with a possible D match to TRBD1 (5 bases). Trimming left V 6 bases short and J 0 bases short, with 12 bases between. There are 15 residues in the CDR3. Germline assignment: CDR1 MNHEY and CDR2 SMNVEV (reference sequence). For the CDR3, the DNA is TGTGCCAGCAGGGCAGGGTCTTACTCTGGAAACACCATATATTTT. Translated, it gives CASRAGSYSGNTIYF.